The source of this T cell receptor beta chain is a study of tissue T cells after allogeneic stem cell transplantation. TCRdb's table, derived via immunoSEQ multiplex PCR, lists solely in-frame clones and lacks some. The sample holds roughly 5,500 clones; roughly half are singletons and the top ten take under 13%. Remarks on this clone: Here the gene names and germline are mouse.

Time point defined: mouse harvest day 7 after allogeneic transplant. The graft held 10^6 splenic CD5+ T cells and 10^7 T-cell-depleted bone marrow cells. B6 (H2b) cells into BALB/c (H2d) mice; tissues taken at day 7 or 14. The sequenced material came from gut tissue. This sequence was found in a female BALB/c mouse given C57BL/6 T cells with graft-versus-host disease after an allogeneic hematopoietic cell transplant.

CDR3 sequence: CASSPQGAHTEVFF. Partial CDR3 DNA: TGTGCCAGCAGTCCACAGGGGGCGCACACAGAAGTCTTC. The genes are TRBV15 and TRBJ1-1; 9 bases map to TRBD1. Read sequence stops 1 residue before the CDR3 end, and the germline J gene provides the missing end. Germline V gene data show CDR1 as SGHND and CDR2 as FRSKSL. The CDR3 consists of 14 residues. The trim removed 5 bases at V and 3 bases at J, leaving 4 bases unmatched.